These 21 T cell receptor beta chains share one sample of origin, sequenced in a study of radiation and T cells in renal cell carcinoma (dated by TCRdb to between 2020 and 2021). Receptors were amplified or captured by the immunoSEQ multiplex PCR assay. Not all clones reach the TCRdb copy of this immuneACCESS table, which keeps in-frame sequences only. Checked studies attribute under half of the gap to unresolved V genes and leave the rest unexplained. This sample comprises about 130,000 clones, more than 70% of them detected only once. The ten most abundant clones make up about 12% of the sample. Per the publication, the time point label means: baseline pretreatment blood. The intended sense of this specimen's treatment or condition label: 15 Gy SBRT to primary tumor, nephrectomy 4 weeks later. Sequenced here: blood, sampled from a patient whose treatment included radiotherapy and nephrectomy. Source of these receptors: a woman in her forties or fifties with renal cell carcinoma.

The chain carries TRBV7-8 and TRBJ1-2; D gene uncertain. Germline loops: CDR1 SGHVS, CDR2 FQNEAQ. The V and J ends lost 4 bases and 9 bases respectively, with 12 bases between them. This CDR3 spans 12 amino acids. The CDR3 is CASSYPAGRYTF. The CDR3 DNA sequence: TGTGCCAGCAGCTACCCGGCCGGACGCTACACCTTC. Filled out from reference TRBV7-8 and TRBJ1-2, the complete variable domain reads GAGVSQSPRYKVAKRGQDVALRCDPISGHVSLFWYQQALGQGPEFLTYFQNEAQLDKSGLPSDRFFAERPEGSVSTLKIQRTQQEDSAVYLCASSYPAGRYTFGSGTRLTVV.

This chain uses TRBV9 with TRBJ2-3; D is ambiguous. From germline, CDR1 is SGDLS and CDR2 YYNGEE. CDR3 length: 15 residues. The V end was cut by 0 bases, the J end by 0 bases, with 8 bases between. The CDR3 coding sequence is TGTGCCAGCAGCGTAGTCTGGGGAAGCACAGATACGCAGTATTTT. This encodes CASSVVWGSTDTQYF.

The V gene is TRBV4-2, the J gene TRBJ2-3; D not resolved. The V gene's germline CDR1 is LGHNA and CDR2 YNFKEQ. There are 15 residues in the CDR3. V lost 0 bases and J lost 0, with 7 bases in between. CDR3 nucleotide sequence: TGTGCCAGCAGCCAAGAAACCCCTAGCACAGATACGCAGTATTTT. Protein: CASSQETPSTDTQYF.

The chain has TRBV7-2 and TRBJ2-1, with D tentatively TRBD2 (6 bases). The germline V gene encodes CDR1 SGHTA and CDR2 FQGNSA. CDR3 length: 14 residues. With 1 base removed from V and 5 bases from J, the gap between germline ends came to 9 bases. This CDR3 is CASSLGSGNNEQFF. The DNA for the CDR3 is TGTGCCAGCAGCTTAGGTAGCGGCAACAATGAGCAGTTCTTC.

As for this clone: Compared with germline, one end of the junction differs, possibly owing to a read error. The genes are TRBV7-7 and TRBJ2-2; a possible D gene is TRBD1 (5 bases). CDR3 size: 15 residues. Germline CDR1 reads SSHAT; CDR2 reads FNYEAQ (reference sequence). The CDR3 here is CASSLGATNTGELFF. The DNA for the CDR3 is TGTGCTAGCAGCTTAGGGGCTACGAACACCGGGGAGCTGTTTTTT.

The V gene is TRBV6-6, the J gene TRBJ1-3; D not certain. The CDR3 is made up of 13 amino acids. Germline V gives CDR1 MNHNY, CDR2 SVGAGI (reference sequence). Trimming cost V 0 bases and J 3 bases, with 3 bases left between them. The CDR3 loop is CASSYSYGNTIYF. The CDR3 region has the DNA TGTGCCAGCAGTTACTCCTATGGAAACACCATATATTTT.

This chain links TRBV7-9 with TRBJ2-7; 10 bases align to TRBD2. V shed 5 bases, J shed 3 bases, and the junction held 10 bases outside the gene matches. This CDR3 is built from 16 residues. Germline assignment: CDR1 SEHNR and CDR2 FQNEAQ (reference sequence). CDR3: CASSTRSGGALYEQYF. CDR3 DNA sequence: TGTGCCAGCAGCACACGAAGCGGGGGGGCCCTCTACGAGCAGTACTTC.

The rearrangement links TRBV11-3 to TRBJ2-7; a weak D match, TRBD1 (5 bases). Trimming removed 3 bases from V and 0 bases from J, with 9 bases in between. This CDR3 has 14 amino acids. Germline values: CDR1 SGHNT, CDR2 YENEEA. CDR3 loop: CASSFQGSSYEQYF. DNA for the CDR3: TGTGCCAGCAGCTTCCAGGGAAGCTCCTACGAGCAGTACTTC.

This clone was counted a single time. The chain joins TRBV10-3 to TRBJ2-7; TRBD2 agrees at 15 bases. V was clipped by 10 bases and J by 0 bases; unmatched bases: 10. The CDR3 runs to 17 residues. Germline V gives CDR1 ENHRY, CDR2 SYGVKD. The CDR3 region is CATWTSGGEVGSYEQYF. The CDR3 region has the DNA TGTGCCACCTGGACTAGCGGGGGGGAGGTCGGCTCCTACGAGCAGTACTTC.

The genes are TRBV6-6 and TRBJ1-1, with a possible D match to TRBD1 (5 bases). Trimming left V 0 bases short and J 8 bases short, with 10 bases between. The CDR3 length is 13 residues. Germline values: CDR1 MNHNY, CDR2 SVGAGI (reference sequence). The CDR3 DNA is TGTGCCAGCAGTTACTCGGGGCAGGGAGAAGCTTTCTTT. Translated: CASSYSGQGEAFF.

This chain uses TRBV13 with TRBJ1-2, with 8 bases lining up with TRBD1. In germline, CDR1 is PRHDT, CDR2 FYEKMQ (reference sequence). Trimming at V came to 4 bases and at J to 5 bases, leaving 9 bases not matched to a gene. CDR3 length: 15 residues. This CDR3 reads CASSSGQGIVYGYTF. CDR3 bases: TGTGCCAGCAGCTCAGGACAGGGAATAGTATATGGCTACACCTTC.

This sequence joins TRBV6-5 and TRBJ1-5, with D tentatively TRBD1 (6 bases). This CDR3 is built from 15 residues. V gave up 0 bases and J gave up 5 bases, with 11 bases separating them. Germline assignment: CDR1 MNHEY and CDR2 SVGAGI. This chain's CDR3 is CASSYSPGADQPQHF. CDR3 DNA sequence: TGTGCCAGCAGTTACTCGCCAGGGGCGGATCAGCCCCAGCATTTT.

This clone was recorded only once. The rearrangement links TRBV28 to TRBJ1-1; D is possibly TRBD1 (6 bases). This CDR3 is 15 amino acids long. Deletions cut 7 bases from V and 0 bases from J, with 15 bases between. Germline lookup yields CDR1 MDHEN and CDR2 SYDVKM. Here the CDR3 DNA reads TGTGCCAGCACCCCCGGGGGGCTTATGAACACTGAAGCTTTCTTT. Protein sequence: CASTPGGLMNTEAFF.

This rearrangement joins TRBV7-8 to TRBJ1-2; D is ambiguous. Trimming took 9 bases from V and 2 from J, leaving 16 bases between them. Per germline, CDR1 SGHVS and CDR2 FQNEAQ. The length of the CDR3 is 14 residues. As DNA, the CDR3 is TGTGCCAGTAAGAAATCGTCGTTAAACTATGGCTACACCTTC. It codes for CASKKSSLNYGYTF.

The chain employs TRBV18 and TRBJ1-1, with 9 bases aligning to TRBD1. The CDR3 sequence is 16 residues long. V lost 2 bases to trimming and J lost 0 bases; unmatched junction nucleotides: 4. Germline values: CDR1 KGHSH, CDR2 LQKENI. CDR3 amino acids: CASSPGTGSMNTEAFF. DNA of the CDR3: TGTGCCAGCTCACCAGGGACAGGGAGCATGAACACTGAAGCTTTCTTT.

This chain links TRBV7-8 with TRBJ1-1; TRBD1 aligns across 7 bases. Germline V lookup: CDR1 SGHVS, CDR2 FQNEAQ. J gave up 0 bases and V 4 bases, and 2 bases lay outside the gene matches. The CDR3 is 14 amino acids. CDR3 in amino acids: CASSSGQMNTEAFF. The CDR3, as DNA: TGTGCCAGCAGCTCGGGACAGATGAACACTGAAGCTTTCTTT.

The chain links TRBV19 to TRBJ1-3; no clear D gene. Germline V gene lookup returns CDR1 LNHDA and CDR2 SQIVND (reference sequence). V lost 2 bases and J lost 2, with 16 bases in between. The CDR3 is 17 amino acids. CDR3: CASSIKVTGLAGNTIYF. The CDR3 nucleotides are TGTGCCAGTAGTATAAAGGTTACTGGGTTAGCTGGAAACACCATATATTTT.

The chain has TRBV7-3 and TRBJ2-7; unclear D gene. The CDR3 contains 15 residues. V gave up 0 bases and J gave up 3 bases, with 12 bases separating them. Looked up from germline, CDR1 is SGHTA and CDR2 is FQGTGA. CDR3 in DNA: TGTGCCAGCAGCTTAACAAGTGTGCGCAGCTACGAGCAGTACTTC. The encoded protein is CASSLTSVRSYEQYF.

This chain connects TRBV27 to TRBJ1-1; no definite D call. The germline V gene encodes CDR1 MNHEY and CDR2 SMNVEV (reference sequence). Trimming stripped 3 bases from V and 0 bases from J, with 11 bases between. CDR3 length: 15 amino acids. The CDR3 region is CASSFTGMLNTEAFF. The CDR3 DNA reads TGTGCCAGCAGTTTCACTGGGATGTTGAACACTGAAGCTTTCTTT.

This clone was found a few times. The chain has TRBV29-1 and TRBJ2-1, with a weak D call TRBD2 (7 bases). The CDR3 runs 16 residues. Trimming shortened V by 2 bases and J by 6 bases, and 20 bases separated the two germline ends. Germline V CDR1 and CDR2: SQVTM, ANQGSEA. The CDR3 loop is CSVESGFRGAINEQFF. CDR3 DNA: TGCAGCGTTGAAAGTGGATTTCGGGGGGCAATCAATGAGCAGTTCTTC.

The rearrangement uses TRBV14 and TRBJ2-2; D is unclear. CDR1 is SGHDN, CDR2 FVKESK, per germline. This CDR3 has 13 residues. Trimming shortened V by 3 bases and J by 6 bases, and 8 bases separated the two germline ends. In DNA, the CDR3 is TGTGCCAGCAGCCACCTCCTATCCGGGGAGCTGTTTTTT. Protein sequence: CASSHLLSGELFF.